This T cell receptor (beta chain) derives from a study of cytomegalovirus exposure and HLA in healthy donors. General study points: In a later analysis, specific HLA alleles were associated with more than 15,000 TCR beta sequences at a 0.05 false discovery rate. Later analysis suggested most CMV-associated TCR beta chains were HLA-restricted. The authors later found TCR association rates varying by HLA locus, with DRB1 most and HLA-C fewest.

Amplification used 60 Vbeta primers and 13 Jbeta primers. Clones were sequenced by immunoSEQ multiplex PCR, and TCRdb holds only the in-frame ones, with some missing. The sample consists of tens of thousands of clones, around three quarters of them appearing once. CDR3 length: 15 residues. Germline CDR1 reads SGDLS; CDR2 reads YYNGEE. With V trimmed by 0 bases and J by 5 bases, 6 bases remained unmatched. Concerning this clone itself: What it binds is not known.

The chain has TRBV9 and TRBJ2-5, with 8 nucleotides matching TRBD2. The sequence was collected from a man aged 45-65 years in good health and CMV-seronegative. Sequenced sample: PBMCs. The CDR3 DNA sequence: TGTGCCAGCAGCGTAGGGACAGCGGGGGTGGAGACCCAGTACTTC. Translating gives CASSVGTAGVETQYF.